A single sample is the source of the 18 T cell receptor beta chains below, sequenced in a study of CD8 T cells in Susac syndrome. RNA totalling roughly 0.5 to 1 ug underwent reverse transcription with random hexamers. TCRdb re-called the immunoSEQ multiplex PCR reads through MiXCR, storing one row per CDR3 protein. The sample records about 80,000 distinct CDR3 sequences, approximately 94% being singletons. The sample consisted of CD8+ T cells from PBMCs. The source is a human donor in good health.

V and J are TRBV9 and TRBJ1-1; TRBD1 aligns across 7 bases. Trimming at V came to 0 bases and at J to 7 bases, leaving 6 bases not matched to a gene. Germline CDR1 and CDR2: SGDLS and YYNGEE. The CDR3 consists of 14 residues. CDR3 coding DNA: TGTGCCAGCAGCGTAGTGAGACAGGGAAATGAAGCTTTCTTT. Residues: CASSVVRQGNEAFF.

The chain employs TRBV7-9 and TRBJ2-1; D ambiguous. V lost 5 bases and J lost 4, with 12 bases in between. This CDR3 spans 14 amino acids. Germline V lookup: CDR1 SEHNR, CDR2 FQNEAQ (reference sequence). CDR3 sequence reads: CASSETGEYNEQFF. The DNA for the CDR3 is TGTGCCAGCAGCGAAACCGGAGAGTACAATGAGCAGTTCTTC.

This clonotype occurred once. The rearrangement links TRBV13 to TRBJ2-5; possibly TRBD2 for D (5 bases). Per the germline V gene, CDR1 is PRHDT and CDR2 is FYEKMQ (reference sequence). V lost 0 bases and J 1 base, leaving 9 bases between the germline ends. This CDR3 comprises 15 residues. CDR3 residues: CASSLGRTAQETQYF. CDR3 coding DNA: TGTGCCAGCAGCTTAGGGAGGACTGCCCAAGAGACCCAGTACTTC.

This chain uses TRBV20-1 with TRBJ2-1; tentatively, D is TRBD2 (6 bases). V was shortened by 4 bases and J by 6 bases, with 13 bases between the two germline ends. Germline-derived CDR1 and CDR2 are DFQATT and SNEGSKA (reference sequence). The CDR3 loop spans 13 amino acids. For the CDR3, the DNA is TGCAGTGCTAACCGGGGGAGTCGCAATGAGCAGTTCTTC. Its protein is CSANRGSRNEQFF.

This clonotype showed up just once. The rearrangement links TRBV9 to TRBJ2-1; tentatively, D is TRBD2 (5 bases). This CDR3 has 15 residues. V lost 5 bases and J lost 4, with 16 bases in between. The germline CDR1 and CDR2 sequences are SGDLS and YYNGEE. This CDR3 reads CASSAGEGAYNEQFF. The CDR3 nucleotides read TGTGCCAGCAGTGCCGGAGAGGGCGCTTACAATGAGCAGTTCTTC.

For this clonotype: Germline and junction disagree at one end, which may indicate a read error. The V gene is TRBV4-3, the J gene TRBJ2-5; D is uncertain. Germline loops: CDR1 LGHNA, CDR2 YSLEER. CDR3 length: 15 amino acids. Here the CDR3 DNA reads TGCGCCAGCAGCCAAGATCTGTCACACCAAGAGGCCCAGTACTTC. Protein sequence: CASSQDLSHQEAQYF.

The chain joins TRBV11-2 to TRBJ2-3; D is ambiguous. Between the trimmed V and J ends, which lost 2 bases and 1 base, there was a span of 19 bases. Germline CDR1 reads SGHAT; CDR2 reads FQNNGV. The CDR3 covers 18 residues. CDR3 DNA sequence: TGTGCCAGCAGCTTAAGGCGGTTTCGGTTTGGGGGCACAGATACGCAGTATTTT. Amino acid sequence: CASSLRRFRFGGTDTQYF.

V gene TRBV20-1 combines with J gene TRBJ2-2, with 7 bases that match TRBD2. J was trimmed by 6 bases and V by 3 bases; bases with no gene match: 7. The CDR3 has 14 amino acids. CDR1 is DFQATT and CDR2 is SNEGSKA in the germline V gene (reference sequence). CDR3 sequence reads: CSARSGNEPGELFF. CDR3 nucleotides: TGCAGTGCTAGGAGCGGGAACGAACCCGGGGAGCTGTTTTTT.

In nucleotides, the CDR3 is TGTGCCAGCAGGTCCTACAGTTCACCCGGCTACGAGCAGTACTTC. Protein: CASRSYSSPGYEQYF. V and J are TRBV6-5 and TRBJ2-7, with unresolved D. Germline CDR1 MNHEY, CDR2 SVGAGI. CDR3 length equals 15 residues. V was shortened by 6 bases and J by 3 bases, with 18 bases between the two germline ends.

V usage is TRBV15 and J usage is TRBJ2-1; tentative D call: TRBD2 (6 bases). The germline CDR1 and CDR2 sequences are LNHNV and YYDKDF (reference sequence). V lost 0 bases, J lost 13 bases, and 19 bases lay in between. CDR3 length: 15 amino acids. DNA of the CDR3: TGTGCCACCAGCAGAGATCGCGACCGGGGAGGAGAACAGTTCTTC. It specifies CATSRDRDRGGEQFF.

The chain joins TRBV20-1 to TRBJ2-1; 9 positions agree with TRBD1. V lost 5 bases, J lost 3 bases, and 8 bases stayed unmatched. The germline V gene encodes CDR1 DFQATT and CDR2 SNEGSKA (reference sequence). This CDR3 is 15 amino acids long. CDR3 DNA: TGCAGTGCTCCACAGGGACAGGGTTTCTACAATGAGCAGTTCTTC. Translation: CSAPQGQGFYNEQFF.

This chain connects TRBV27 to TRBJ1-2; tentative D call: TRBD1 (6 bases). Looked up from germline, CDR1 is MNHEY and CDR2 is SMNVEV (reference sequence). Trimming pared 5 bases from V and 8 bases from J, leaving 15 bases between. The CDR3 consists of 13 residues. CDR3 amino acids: CASSPDSLRGYTF. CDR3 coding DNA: TGTGCCAGCAGTCCGGACAGTCTGCGGGGCTACACCTTC.

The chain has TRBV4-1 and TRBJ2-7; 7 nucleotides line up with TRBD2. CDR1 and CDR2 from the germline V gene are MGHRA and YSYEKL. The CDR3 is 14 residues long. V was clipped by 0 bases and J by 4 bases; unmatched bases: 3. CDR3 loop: CASSQEGRGYEQYF. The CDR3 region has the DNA TGCGCCAGCAGCCAAGAGGGGCGGGGGTACGAGCAGTACTTC.

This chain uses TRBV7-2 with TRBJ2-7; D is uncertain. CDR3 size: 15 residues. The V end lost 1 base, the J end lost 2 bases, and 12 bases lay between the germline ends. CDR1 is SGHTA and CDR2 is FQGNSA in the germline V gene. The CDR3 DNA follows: TGTGCCAGCAGCTTAGAACTGACTGGGACCTACGAGCAGTACTTC. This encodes CASSLELTGTYEQYF.

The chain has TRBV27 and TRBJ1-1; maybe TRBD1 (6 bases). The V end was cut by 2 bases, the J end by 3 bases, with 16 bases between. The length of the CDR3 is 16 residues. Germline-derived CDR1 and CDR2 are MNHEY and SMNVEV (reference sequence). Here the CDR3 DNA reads TGTGCCAGCAGTTTAATGTGGGGGGCGCGGGACACTGAAGCTTTCTTT. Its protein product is CASSLMWGARDTEAFF.

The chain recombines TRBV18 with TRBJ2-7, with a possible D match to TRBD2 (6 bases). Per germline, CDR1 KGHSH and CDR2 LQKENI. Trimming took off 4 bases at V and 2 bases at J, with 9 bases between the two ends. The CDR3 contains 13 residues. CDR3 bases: TGTGCCAGCTCACTCGGGGAGGCCTACGAGCAGTACTTC. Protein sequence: CASSLGEAYEQYF.

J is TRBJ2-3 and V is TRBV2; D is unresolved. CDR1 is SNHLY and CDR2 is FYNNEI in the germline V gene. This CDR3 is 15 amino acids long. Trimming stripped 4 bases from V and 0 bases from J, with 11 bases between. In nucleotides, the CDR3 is TGTGCCAGCAGTGCCGACACTCCTAGCACAGATACGCAGTATTTT. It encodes CASSADTPSTDTQYF.

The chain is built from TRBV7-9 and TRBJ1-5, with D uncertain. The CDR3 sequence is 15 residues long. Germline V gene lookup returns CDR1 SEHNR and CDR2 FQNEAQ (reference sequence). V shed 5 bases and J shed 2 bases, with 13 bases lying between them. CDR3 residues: CASSPPGYGNQPQHF. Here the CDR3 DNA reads TGTGCCAGCAGCCCTCCGGGGTATGGCAATCAGCCCCAGCATTTT.